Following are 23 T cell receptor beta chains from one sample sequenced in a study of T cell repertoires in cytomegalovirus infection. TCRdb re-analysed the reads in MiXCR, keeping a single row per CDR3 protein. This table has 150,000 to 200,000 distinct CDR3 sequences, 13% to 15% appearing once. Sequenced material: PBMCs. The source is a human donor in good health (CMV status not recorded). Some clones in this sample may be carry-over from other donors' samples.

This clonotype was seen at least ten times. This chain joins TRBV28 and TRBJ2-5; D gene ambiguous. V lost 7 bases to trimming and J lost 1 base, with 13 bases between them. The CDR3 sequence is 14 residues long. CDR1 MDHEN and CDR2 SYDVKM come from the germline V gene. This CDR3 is CASTSPWVQETQYF. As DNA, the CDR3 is TGTGCCAGCACCTCTCCGTGGGTCCAAGAGACCCAGTACTTC. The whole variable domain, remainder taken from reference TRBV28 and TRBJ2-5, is DVKVTQSSRYLVKRTGEKVFLECVQDMDHENMFWYRQDPGLGLRLIYFSYDVKMKEKGDIPEGYSVSREKKERFSLILESASTNQTSMYLCASTSPWVQETQYFGPGTRLLVL.

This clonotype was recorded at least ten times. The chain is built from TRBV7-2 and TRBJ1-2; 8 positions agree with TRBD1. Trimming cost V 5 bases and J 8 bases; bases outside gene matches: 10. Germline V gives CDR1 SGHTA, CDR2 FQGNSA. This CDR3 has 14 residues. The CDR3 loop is CASSPGQGPGGYTF. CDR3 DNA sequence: TGTGCCAGCAGCCCCGGACAGGGTCCGGGGGGCTACACCTTC.

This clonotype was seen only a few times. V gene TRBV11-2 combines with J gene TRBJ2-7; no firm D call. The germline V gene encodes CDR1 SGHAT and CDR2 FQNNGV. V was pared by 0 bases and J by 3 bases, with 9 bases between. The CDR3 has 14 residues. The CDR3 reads CASSLDPKSYEQYF. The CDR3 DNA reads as TGTGCCAGCAGCTTAGATCCGAAAAGCTACGAGCAGTACTTC.

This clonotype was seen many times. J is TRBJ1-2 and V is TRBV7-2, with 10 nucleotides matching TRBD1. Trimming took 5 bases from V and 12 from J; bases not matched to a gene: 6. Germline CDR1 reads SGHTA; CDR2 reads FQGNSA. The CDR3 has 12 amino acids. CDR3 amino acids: CASSRSGTGDTF. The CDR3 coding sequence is TGTGCCAGCAGCAGATCCGGGACAGGGGACACCTTC.

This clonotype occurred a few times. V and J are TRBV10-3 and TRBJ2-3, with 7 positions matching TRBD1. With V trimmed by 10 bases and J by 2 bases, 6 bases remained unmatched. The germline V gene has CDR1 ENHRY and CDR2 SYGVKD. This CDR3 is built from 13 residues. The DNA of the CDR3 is TGTGCCAGCAGGGGGTCGGCCACAGATACGCAGTATTTT. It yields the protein CASRGSATDTQYF.

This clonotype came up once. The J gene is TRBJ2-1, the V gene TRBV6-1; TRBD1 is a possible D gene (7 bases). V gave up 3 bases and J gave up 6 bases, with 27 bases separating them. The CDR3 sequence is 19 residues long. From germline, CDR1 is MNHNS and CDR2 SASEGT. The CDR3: CASSDFGGTVSGRINEQFF. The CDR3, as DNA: TGTGCCAGCAGTGATTTCGGCGGGACAGTATCGGGCCGGATCAATGAGCAGTTCTTC.

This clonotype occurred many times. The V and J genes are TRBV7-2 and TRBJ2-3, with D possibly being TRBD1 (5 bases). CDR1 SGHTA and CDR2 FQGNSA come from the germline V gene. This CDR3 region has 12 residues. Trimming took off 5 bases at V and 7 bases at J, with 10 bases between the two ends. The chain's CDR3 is CASSRRENTQYF. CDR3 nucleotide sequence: TGTGCCAGCAGCCGCAGGGAAAATACGCAGTATTTT.

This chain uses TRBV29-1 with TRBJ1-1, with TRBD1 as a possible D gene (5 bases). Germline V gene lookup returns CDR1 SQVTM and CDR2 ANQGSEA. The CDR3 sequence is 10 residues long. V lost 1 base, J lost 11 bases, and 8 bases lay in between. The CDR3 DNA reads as TGCAGCGTTGAAGGTTCAGGGGCTTTCTTT. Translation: CSVEGSGAFF. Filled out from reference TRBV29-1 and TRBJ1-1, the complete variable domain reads SAVISQKPSRDICQRGTSLTIQCQVDSQVTMMFWYRQQPGQSLTLIATANQGSEATYESGFVIDKFPISRPNLTFSTLTVSNMSPEDSSIYLCSVEGSGAFFGQGTRLTVV.

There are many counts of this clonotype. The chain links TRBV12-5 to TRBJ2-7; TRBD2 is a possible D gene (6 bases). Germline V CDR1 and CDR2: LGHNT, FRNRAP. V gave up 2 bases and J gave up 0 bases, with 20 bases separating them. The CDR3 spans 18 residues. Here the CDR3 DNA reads TGTGCTAGTGGTTTGTCGTCCAGGGACTGGGGCTACTCCTACGAGCAGTACTTC. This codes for CASGLSSRDWGYSYEQYF.

The CDR3: CASSRAGQHNSPLHF. The CDR3 DNA is TGTGCCAGCAGCAGAGCGGGACAGCATAATTCACCCCTCCACTTT. This sequence joins TRBV7-8 and TRBJ1-6; 7 positions agree with TRBD1. The germline V gene encodes CDR1 SGHVS and CDR2 FQNEAQ. This CDR3 spans 15 amino acids. Germline trimming cut 5 bases from V and 5 bases from J; bases unmatched to any gene: 6. Using reference TRBV7-8 and TRBJ1-6 for the parts outside the CDR3, the full variable domain is GAGVSQSPRYKVAKRGQDVALRCDPISGHVSLFWYQQALGQGPEFLTYFQNEAQLDKSGLPSDRFFAERPEGSVSTLKIQRTQQEDSAVYLCASSRAGQHNSPLHFGNGTRLTVT.

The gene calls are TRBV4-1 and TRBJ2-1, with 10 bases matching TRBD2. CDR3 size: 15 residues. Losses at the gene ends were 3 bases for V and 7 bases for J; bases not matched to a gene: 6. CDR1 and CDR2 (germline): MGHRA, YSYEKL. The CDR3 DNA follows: TGCGCCAGCAGCCATCTAGCGGGGGTCGGGAATGAGCAGTTCTTC. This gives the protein CASSHLAGVGNEQFF.

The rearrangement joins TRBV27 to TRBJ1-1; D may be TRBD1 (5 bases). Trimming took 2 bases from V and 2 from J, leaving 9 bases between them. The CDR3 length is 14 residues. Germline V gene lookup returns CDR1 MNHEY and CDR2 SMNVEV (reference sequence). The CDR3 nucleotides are TGTGCCAGCAGTTTAGGGGCACCCAACACTGAAGCTTTCTTT. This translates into CASSLGAPNTEAFF.

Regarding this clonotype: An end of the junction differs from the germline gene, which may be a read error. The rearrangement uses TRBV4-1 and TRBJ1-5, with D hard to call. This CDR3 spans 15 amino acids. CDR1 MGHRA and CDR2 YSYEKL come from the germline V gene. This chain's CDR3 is CASSQASAGNQPQHF. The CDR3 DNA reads TGTGCCAGCAGCCAAGCTTCGGCGGGCAATCAGCCCCAGCATTTT.

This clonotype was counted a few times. This CDR3 is CASSDKDSSNEKLFF. Written as DNA, the CDR3 is TGTGCCAGCAGCGACAAGGACAGCAGTAATGAAAAACTGTTTTTT. V is TRBV11-2 and J is TRBJ1-4, with D tentatively TRBD1 (6 bases). The CDR3 totals 15 residues. Germline-derived CDR1 and CDR2 are SGHAT and FQNNGV. Trimming left V 5 bases short and J 4 bases short, with 14 bases between.

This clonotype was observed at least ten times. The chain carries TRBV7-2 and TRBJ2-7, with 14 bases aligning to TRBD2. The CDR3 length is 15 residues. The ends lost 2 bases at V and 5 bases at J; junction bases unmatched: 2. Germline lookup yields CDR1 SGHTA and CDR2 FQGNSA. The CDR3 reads CASSLRGLAGDEQYF. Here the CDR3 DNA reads TGTGCCAGCAGCTTAAGGGGACTAGCGGGGGACGAGCAGTACTTC. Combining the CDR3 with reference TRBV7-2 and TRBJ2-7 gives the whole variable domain GAGVSQSPSNKVTEKGKDVELRCDPISGHTALYWYRQSLGQGLEFLIYFQGNSAPDKSGLPSDRFSAERTGGSVSTLTIQRTQQEDSAVYLCASSLRGLAGDEQYFGPGTRLTVT.

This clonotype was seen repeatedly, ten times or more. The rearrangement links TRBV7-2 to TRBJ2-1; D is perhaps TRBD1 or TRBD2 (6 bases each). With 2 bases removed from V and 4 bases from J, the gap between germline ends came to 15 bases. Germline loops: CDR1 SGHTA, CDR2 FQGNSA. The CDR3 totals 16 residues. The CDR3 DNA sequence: TGTGCCAGCAGCTTAACCGGGGGCGCGGTGTACAATGAGCAGTTCTTC. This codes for CASSLTGGAVYNEQFF.

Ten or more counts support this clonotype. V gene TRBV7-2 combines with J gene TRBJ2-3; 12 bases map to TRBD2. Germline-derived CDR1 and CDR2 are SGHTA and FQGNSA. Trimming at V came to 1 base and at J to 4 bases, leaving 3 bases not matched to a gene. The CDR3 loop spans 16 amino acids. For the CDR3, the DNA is TGTGCCAGCAGCTTAGTGGGACTAGCGGGTTCAGATACGCAGTATTTT. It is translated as CASSLVGLAGSDTQYF.

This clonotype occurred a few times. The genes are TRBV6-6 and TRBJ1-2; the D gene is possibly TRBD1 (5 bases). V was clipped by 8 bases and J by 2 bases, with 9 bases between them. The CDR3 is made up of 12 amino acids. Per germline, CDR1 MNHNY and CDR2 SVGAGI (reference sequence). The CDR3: CASGGVNYGYTF. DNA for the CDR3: TGTGCCAGCGGGGGAGTCAACTATGGCTACACCTTC.

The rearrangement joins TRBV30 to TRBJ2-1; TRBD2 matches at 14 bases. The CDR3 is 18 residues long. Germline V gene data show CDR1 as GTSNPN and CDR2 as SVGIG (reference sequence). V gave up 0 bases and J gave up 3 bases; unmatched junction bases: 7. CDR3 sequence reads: CAWSVGTSGSFFYNEQFF. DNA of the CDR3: TGTGCCTGGAGTGTTGGGACTAGCGGGAGTTTTTTCTACAATGAGCAGTTCTTC.

The CDR3 spells CASSLTGKGTDTQYF. Here the CDR3 DNA reads TGTGCCAGCAGCTTAACTGGGAAGGGCACAGATACGCAGTATTTT. The chain combines TRBV7-3 with TRBJ2-3; no clear D. Trimming took 0 bases from V and 1 from J, leaving 8 bases between them. The CDR3 is 15 amino acids. CDR1 and CDR2 from the germline V gene are SGHTA and FQGTGA.

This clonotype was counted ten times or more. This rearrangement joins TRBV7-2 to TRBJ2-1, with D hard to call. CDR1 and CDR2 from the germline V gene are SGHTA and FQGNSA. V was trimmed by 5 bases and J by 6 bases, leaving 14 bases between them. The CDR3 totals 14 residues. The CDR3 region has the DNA TGTGCCAGCAGCCCCGGGCCGTCGGGCAATGAGCAGTTCTTC. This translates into CASSPGPSGNEQFF.

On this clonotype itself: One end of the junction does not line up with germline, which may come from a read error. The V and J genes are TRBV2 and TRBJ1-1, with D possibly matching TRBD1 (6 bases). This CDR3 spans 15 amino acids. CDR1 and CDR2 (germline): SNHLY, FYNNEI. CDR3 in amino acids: CASRAQGLRGTEAFF. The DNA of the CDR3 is TGTGCCAGCAGGGCACAGGGATTAAGAGGCACTGAAGCCTTCTTT. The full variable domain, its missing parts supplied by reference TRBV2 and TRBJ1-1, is EPEVTQTPSHQVTQMGQEVILRCVPISNHLYFYWYRQILGQKVEFLVSFYNNEISEKSEIFDDQFSVERPDGSNFTLKIRSTKLEDSAMYFCASRAQGLRGTEAFFGQGTRLTVV.

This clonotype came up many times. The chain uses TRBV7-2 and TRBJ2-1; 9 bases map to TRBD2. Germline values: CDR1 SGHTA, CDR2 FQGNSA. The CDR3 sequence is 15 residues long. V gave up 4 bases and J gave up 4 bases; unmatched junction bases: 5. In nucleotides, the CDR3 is TGTGCCAGCAGCTCCTGGCGGGAGGGTTACAATGAGCAGTTCTTC. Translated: CASSSWREGYNEQFF.